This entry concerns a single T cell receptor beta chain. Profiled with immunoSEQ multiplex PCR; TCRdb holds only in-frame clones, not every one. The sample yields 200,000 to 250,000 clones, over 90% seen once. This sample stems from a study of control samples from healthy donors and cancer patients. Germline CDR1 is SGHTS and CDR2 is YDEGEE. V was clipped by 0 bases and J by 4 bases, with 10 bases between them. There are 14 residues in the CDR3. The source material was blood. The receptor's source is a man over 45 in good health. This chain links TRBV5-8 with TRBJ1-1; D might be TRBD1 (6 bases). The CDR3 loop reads CASSLEGGSTEAFF. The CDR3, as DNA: TGTGCCAGCAGCTTGGAAGGGGGAAGCACTGAAGCTTTCTTT.